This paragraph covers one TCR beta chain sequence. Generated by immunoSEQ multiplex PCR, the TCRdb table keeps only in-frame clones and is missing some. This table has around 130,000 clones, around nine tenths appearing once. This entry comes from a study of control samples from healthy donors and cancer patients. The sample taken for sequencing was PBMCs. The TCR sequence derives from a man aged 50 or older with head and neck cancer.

The CDR3 sequence is CASREGGPNTGELFF. CDR3 nucleotide sequence: TGTGCCAGCAGGGAGGGGGGCCCGAACACCGGGGAGCTGTTTTTT. This rearrangement joins TRBV28 to TRBJ2-2; D assignment may be TRBD1 or TRBD2 (6 bases each). Germline V gene lookup returns CDR1 MDHEN and CDR2 SYDVKM. Trimming removed 6 bases from V and 0 bases from J, with 11 bases in between. CDR3 size: 15 residues.